This T cell receptor (beta chain) was recovered during a study of monozygotic twins with inflammatory bowel disease. Study-level points and caveats: No distinction between different T cell subtypes was possible. Twins classed as concordant or discordant showed no difference in repertoire similarity, possibly from limited power.

As for this clonotype: Its antigen is not identified.

Germline V lookup: CDR1 SGHRS, CDR2 YFSETQ. The CDR3 spans 14 residues. UMIs containing a 6-nucleotide sample barcode were added via template switching. TCRdb reworked the 5' RACE reads into one entry per CDR3 protein, no DNA. The sample has tens of thousands of distinct CDR3 sequences, and its top ten clones hold less than 8%. The sample comprised blood. This chain joins TRBV5-1 and TRBJ1-2; TCRdb's D call, TRBD1, is unchecked because there is no DNA. This clonotype was obtained from a human donor with ulcerative colitis or Crohn's disease, or a healthy co-twin of an affected twin (not recorded which). The CDR3 protein is CASSLTGGSYGYTF.